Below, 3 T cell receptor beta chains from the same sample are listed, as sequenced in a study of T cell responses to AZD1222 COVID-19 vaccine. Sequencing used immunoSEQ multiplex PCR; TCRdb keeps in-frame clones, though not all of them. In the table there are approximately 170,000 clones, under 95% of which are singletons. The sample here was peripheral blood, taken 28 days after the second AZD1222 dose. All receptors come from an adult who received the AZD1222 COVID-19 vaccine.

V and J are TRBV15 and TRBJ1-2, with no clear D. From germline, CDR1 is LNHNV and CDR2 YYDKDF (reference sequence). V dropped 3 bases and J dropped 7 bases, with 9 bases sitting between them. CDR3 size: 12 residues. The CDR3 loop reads CATSSDSPGYTF. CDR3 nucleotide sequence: TGTGCCACCAGCAGCGATTCTCCTGGCTACACCTTC.

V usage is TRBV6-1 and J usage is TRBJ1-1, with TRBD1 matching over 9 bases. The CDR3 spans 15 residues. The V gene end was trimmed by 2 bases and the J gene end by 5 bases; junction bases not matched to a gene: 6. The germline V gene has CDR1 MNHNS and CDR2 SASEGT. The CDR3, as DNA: TGTGCCAGCAGTGAAAAGACAGGGGGGGAGACTGAAGCTTTCTTT. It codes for CASSEKTGGETEAFF.

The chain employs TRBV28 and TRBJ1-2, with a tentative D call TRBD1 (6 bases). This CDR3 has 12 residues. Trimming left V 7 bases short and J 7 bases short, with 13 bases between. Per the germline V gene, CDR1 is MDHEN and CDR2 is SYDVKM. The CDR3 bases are TGTGCCAGCAAAATTCAGGGGCCTGGCTACACCTTC. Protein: CASKIQGPGYTF.